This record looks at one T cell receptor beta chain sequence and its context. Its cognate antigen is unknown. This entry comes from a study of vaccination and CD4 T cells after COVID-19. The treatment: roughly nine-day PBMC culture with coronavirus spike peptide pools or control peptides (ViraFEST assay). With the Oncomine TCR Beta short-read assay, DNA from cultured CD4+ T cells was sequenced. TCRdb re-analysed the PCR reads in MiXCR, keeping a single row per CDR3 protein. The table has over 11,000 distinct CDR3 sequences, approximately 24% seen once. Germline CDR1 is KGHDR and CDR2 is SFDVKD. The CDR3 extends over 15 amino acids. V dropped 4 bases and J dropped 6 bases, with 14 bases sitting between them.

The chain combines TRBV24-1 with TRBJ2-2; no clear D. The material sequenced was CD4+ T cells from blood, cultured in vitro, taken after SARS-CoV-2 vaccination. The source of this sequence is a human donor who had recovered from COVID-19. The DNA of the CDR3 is TGTGCCACCAGTGACCCTCGGTTCCCCTCCGGGGAGCTGTTTTTT. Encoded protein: CATSDPRFPSGELFF.